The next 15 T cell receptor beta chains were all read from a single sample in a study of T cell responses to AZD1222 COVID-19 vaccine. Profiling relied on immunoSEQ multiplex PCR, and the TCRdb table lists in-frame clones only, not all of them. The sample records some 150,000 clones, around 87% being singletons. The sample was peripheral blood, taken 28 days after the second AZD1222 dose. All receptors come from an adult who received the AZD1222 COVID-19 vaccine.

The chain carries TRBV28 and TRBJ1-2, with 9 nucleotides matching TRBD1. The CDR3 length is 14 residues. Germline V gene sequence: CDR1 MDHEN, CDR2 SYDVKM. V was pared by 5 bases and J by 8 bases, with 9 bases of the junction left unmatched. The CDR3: CASSRDRVIMGYTF. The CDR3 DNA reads TGTGCCAGCAGTAGGGACAGGGTCATTATGGGCTACACCTTC.

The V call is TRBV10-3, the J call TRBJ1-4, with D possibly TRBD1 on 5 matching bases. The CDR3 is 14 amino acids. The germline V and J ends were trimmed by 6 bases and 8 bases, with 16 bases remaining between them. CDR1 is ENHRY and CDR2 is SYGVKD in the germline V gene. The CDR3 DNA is TGTGCCATCAGCGCGGGGGGGAGTGGAGAAAAACTGTTTTTT. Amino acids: CAISAGGSGEKLFF.

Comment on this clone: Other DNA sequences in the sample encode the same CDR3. The CDR3 region has the DNA TGTGCCAGCAGCTTAATCCCAGGGGCCTACGAGCAGTACTTC. It codes for CASSLIPGAYEQYF. The chain employs TRBV7-2 and TRBJ2-7, with TRBD1 as a possible D gene (6 bases). CDR3 length equals 14 residues. Germline CDR1 and CDR2: SGHTA and FQGNSA. V lost 2 bases, J lost 2 bases, and 10 bases lay in between.

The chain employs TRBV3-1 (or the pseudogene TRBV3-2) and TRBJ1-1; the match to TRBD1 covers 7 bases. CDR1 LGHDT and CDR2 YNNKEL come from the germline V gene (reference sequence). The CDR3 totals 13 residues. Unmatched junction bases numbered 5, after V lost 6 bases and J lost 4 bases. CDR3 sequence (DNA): TGTGCCAGCAGTCGACAGGGAGGCACTGAAGCTTTCTTT. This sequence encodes CASSRQGGTEAFF.

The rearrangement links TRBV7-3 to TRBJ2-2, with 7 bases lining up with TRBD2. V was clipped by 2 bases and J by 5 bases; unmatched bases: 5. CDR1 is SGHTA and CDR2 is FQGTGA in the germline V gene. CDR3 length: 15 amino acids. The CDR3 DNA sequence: TGTGCCAGCAGCTTAGGTGGACTAGGGACCGGGGAGCTGTTTTTT. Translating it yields CASSLGGLGTGELFF.

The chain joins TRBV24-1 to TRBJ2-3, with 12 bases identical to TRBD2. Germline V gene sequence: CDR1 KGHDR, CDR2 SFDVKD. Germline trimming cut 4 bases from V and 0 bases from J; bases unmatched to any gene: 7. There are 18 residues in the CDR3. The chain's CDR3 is CATSEPTSGGTSTDTQYF. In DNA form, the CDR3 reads TGTGCCACCAGTGAGCCGACTAGCGGGGGCACTAGCACAGATACGCAGTATTTT.

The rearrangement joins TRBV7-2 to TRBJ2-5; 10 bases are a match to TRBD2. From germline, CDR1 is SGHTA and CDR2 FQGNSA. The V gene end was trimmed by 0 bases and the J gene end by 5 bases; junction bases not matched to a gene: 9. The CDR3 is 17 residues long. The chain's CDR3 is CASSLARLAGGMETQYF. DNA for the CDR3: TGTGCCAGCAGCTTAGCGCGTTTAGCGGGAGGAATGGAGACCCAGTACTTC. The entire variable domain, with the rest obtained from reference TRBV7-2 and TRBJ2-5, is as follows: GAGVSQSPSNKVTEKGKDVELRCDPISGHTALYWYRQSLGQGLEFLIYFQGNSAPDKSGLPSDRFSAERTGGSVSTLTIQRTQQEDSAVYLCASSLARLAGGMETQYFGPGTRLLVL.

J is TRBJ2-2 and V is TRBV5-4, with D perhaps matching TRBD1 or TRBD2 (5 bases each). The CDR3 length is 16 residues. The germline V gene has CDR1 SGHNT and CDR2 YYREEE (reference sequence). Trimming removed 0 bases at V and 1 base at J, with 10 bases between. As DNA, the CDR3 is TGTGCCAGCAGCTTGGCGGCTGGGGGGAACACCGGGGAGCTGTTTTTT. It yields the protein CASSLAAGGNTGELFF.

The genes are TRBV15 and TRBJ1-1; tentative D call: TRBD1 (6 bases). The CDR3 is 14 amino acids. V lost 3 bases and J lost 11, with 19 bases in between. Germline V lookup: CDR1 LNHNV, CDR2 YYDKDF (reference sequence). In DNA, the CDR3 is TGTGCCACCAGCAGCGGCGGACAGAACCGAGGGGCTTTCTTT. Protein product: CATSSGGQNRGAFF.

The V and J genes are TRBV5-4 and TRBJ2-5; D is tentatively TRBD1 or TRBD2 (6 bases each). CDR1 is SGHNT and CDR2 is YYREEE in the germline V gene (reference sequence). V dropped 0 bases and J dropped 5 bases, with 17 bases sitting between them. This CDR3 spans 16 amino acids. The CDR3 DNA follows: TGTGCCAGCAGCTTGGCCATGTGGGGGGCTGGGGAGACCCAGTACTTC. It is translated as CASSLAMWGAGETQYF. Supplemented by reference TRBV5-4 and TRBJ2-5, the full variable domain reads ETGVTQSPTHLIKTRGQQVTLRCSSQSGHNTVSWYQQALGQGPQFIFQYYREEENGRGNFPPRFSGLQFPNYSSELNVNALELDDSALYLCASSLAMWGAGETQYFGPGTRLLVL.

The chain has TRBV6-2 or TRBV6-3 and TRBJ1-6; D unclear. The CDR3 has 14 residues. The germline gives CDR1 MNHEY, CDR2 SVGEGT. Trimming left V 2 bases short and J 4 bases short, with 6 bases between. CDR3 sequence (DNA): TGTGCCAGCAGTTACGCGGAATATAATTCACCCCTCCACTTT. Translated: CASSYAEYNSPLHF.

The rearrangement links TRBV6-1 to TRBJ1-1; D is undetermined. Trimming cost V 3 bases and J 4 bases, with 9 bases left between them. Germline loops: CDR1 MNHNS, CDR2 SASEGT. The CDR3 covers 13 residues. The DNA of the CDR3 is TGTGCCAGCAGTGAGATTGCGAGCACTGAAGCTTTCTTT. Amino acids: CASSEIASTEAFF.

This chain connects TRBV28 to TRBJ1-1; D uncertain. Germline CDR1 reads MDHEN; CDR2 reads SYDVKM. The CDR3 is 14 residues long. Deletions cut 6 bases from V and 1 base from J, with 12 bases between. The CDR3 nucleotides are TGTGCCAGCAGCGCTCCGACGGCGAACACTGAAGCTTTCTTT. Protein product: CASSAPTANTEAFF.

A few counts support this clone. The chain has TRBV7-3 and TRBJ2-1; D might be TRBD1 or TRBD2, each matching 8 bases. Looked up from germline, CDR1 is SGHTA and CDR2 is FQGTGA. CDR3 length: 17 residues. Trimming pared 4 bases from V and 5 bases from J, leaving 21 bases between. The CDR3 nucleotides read TGTGCCAGCAGCTCTCAGGGGGCTAGCGGGTTCAACAATGAGCAGTTCTTC. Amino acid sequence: CASSSQGASGFNNEQFF.

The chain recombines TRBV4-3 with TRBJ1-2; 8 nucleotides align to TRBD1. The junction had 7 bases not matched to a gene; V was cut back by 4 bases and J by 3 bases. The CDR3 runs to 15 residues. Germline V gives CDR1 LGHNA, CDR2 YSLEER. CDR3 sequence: CASSPRQGTYYGYTF. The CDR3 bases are TGCGCCAGCAGCCCGCGACAGGGGACCTACTATGGCTACACCTTC.